Below are 17 T cell receptor beta chains sequenced from a single sample in a study of blood T cell repertoires in COVID-19. Measured with immunoSEQ multiplex PCR; TCRdb has only the in-frame clones, and not every one. The sample includes about 160,000 clones, roughly 84% of them seen just once. The specimen was PBMCs or T cells enriched from blood (not recorded which). The receptors stem from a woman between 50 and 59 years old who had recovered from COVID-19.

This clone was detected only once. This chain links TRBV5-4 with TRBJ1-2; 11 positions agree with TRBD1. The CDR3 is 16 amino acids. Germline CDR1 is SGHNT and CDR2 is YYREEE (reference sequence). Trimming cost V 4 bases and J 1 base; bases outside gene matches: 6. CDR3 sequence reads: CASSNTGTGGNYGYTF. As DNA, the CDR3 is TGTGCCAGCAGCAACACCGGGACAGGGGGTAACTATGGCTACACCTTC.

V and J are TRBV5-1 and TRBJ2-7, with 7 bases that match TRBD2. The J segment lost 2 bases and the V segment lost 4 bases, leaving 6 bases of the junction unmatched. CDR3 length equals 14 residues. Germline V gene data show CDR1 as SGHRS and CDR2 as YFSETQ. The CDR3 protein is CASSTGTITYEQYF. The CDR3 nucleotides read TGCGCCAGCAGCACCGGGACTATTACCTACGAGCAGTACTTC. Variable domain in full (rest from reference TRBV5-1 and TRBJ2-7): KAGVTQTPRYLIKTRGQQVTLSCSPISGHRSVSWYQQTPGQGLQFLFEYFSETQRNKGNFPGRFSGRQFSNSRSEMNVSTLELGDSALYLCASSTGTITYEQYFGPGTRLTVT.

The chain combines TRBV3-1 (or the pseudogene TRBV3-2) with TRBJ1-1; tentatively, D is TRBD1 (5 bases). Germline lookup yields CDR1 LGHDT and CDR2 YNNKEL (reference sequence). V was trimmed by 6 bases and J by 3 bases, leaving 14 bases between them. The length of the CDR3 is 14 residues. CDR3 amino acids: CASRRGEGHTEAFF. CDR3 nucleotides: TGTGCCAGCAGACGCGGGGAGGGGCACACTGAAGCTTTCTTT.

The DNA for the CDR3 is TGCAGCGTTGTCACAGGTTCCTATGGCTACACCTTC. It codes for CSVVTGSYGYTF. J is TRBJ1-2 and V is TRBV29-1; the D gene is possibly TRBD1 (5 bases). Germline V gene lookup returns CDR1 SQVTM and CDR2 ANQGSEA. The length of the CDR3 is 12 residues. V lost 4 bases to trimming and J lost 4 bases, with 10 bases between them. The full variable domain, its missing parts supplied by reference TRBV29-1 and TRBJ1-2, is SAVISQKPSRDICQRGTSLTIQCQVDSQVTMMFWYRQQPGQSLTLIATANQGSEATYESGFVIDKFPISRPNLTFSTLTVSNMSPEDSSIYLCSVVTGSYGYTFGSGTRLTVV.

The genes are TRBV7-2 and TRBJ1-5; perhaps TRBD1 as D (5 bases). From germline, CDR1 is SGHTA and CDR2 FQGNSA. The CDR3 is made up of 13 amino acids. The V end lost 6 bases, the J end lost 3 bases, and 9 bases lay between the germline ends. CDR3 amino acids: CASSRTFNQPQHF. The CDR3, as DNA: TGTGCCAGCAGTCGGACATTCAATCAGCCCCAGCATTTT.

Concerning this clone: The sample holds other DNA sequences that translate to the same CDR3. This chain joins TRBV2 and TRBJ2-5; D unresolved. Per the germline V gene, CDR1 is SNHLY and CDR2 is FYNNEI. This CDR3 has 11 residues. Trimming removed 3 bases from V and 5 bases from J, with 4 bases in between. CDR3 nucleotide sequence: TGTGCCAGCAGTGAGAGGGAGACCCAGTACTTC. Its protein is CASSERETQYF.

This clone has a handful of counts. CDR3 sequence (DNA): TGTGCCAGCTCACGATGGGGAGAGGATGGCTACACCTTC. This codes for CASSRWGEDGYTF. The chain uses TRBV18 and TRBJ1-2; D uncertain. Looked up from germline, CDR1 is KGHSH and CDR2 is LQKENI. Deletions cut 4 bases from V and 6 bases from J, with 12 bases between. This CDR3 comprises 13 residues. Full variable domain (remainder filled in from reference TRBV18 and TRBJ1-2): NAGVMQNPRHLVRRRGQEARLRCSPMKGHSHVYWYRQLPEEGLKFMVYLQKENIIDESGMPKERFSAEFPKEGPSILRIQQVVRGDSAAYFCASSRWGEDGYTFGSGTRLTVV.

V usage is TRBV19 and J usage is TRBJ2-7; TRBD1 matches at 9 bases. V was pared by 9 bases and J by 3 bases, with 9 bases of the junction left unmatched. The germline V gene has CDR1 LNHDA and CDR2 SQIVND (reference sequence). The CDR3 is 14 amino acids. The CDR3 sequence is CARPPEDRGYEQYF. In nucleotides, the CDR3 is TGTGCCAGACCCCCGGAGGACAGGGGCTACGAGCAGTACTTC. The full variable domain, with the rest looked up from reference TRBV19 and TRBJ2-7, is DGGITQSPKYLFRKEGQNVTLSCEQNLNHDAMYWYRQDPGQGLRLIYYSQIVNDFQKGDIAEGYSVSREKKESFPLTVTSAQKNPTAFYLCARPPEDRGYEQYFGPGTRLTVT.

The chain joins TRBV7-9 to TRBJ1-2, with D unresolved. Trimming removed 3 bases at V and 6 bases at J, with 8 bases between. CDR1 and CDR2 (germline): SEHNR, FQNEAQ (reference sequence). The CDR3 runs 12 residues. The CDR3 is CASSLAYDGYTF. The CDR3, as DNA: TGTGCCAGCAGCTTGGCATACGATGGCTACACCTTC.

The V and J genes are TRBV9 and TRBJ1-5; 10 bases map to TRBD1. Germline V lookup: CDR1 SGDLS, CDR2 YYNGEE. The CDR3 is 17 amino acids. V was clipped by 0 bases and J by 7 bases; unmatched bases: 10. The CDR3 here is CASSVGTGGKGGQPQHF. The CDR3 nucleotides read TGTGCCAGCAGCGTAGGGACAGGGGGTAAGGGGGGCCAGCCCCAGCATTTT.

Only a few counts were recorded for this clone. Here the CDR3 reads CASRRTGGSYEQYF. The CDR3 DNA reads TGTGCCAGCAGGAGGACAGGGGGCTCCTACGAGCAGTACTTC. V and J are TRBV2 and TRBJ2-7; 10 nucleotides align to TRBD1. Germline lookup yields CDR1 SNHLY and CDR2 FYNNEI. V was pared by 6 bases and J by 0 bases, with 2 bases of the junction left unmatched. The CDR3 sequence is 14 residues long.

The rearrangement uses TRBV30 and TRBJ1-2, with D possibly being TRBD1 (6 bases). The CDR3 totals 14 residues. Germline CDR1 is GTSNPN and CDR2 is SVGIG (reference sequence). With 2 bases removed from V and 4 bases from J, the gap between germline ends came to 14 bases. CDR3 residues: CAWSLADRIYGYTF. For the CDR3, the DNA is TGTGCCTGGAGTCTGGCGGACAGAATCTATGGCTACACCTTC.

J is TRBJ2-2 and V is TRBV4-1; 7 bases are a match to TRBD2. CDR1 and CDR2 (germline): MGHRA, YSYEKL. This CDR3 has 16 residues. Trimming at V came to 4 bases and at J to 6 bases, leaving 11 bases not matched to a gene. This CDR3 reads CASSPIGGSIAGELFF. For the CDR3, the DNA is TGCGCCAGCAGCCCCATAGGCGGGAGTATCGCCGGGGAGCTGTTTTTT.

V gene TRBV7-9 combines with J gene TRBJ1-1; 10 bases line up with TRBD1. Unmatched junction bases numbered 8, after V lost 8 bases and J lost 5 bases. In germline, CDR1 is SEHNR, CDR2 FQNEAQ (reference sequence). CDR3 length: 14 residues. For the CDR3, the DNA is TGTGCCAGCTATTCATGGGACAGGGGAACTGAAGCTTTCTTT. Translated, it gives CASYSWDRGTEAFF.

A word on this clone: One junction end does not reproduce the germline sequence, and a read error may be involved. The chain is built from TRBV7-7 and TRBJ2-1, with 9 bases identical to TRBD2. The germline V gene encodes CDR1 SSHAT and CDR2 FNYEAQ (reference sequence). The CDR3 consists of 16 residues. CDR3 DNA sequence: TGTGCTAGCAGCCTCCGGGCGGGAGGGGACTACAATGAGCAGTTCTTC. It encodes CASSLRAGGDYNEQFF. The full variable domain, rest sourced from reference TRBV7-7 and TRBJ2-1, is GAGVSQSPRYKVTKRGQDVTLRCDPISSHATLYWYQQALGQGPEFLTYFNYEAQPDKSGLPSDRFSAERPEGSISTLTIQRTEQRDSAMYRCASSLRAGGDYNEQFFGPGTRLTVL.

The rearrangement uses TRBV15 and TRBJ2-7, with D unresolved. This CDR3 has 13 residues. V dropped 0 bases and J dropped 2 bases, with 5 bases sitting between them. Germline CDR1 and CDR2: LNHNV and YYDKDF (reference sequence). The CDR3 DNA follows: TGTGCCACCAGCAGAGATCTTCCCTACGAGCAGTACTTC. It encodes CATSRDLPYEQYF.

This chain links TRBV7-9 with TRBJ1-2; D might be TRBD1 (6 bases). V dropped 4 bases and J dropped 8 bases, with 8 bases sitting between them. The CDR3 length is 11 residues. The germline V gene has CDR1 SEHNR and CDR2 FQNEAQ (reference sequence). The CDR3 spells CASSSGQGYTF. The CDR3 DNA sequence: TGTGCCAGCAGCTCCGGACAGGGCTACACCTTC.